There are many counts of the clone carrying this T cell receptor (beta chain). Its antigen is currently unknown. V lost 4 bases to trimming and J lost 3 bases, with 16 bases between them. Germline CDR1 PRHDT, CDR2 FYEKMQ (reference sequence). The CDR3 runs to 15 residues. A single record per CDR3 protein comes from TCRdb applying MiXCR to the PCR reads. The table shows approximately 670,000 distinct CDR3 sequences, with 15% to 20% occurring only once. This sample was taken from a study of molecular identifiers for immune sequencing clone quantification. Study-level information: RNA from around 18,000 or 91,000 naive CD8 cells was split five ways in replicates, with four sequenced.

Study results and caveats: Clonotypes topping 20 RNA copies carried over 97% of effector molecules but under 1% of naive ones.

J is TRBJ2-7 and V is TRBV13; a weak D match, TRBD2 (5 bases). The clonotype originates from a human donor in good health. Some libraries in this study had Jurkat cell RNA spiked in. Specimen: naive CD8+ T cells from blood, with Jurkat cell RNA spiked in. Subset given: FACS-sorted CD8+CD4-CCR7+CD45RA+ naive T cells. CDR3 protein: CASSSRPDSYYEQYF. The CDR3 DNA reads TGTGCCAGCAGCTCGAGGCCGGACTCCTACTACGAGCAGTACTTC. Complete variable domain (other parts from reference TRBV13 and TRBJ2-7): AAGVIQSPRHLIKEKRETATLKCYPIPRHDTVYWYQQGPGQDPQFLISFYEKMQSDKGSIPDRFSAQQFSDYHSELNMSSLELGDSALYFCASSSRPDSYYEQYFGPGTRLTVT.